Below, 25 T cell receptor beta chains from the same sample are listed, as sequenced in a study of OX40 agonist ivuxolimab in advanced cancers. TCRdb keeps only in-frame clones here, not all; method: immunoSEQ multiplex PCR. Here the sample spans roughly 46,000 clones, around 89% being singletons. The material was CD4+ or CD8+ T cells sorted from blood, obtained in a trial of the OX40 agonist ivuxolimab. These receptors were obtained from an adult with an advanced solid tumor such as melanoma, head and neck, liver or kidney cancer.

This chain joins TRBV27 and TRBJ1-5; D call uncertain. Trimming removed 1 base from V and 4 bases from J, with 5 bases in between. The length of the CDR3 is 13 residues. The germline V gene encodes CDR1 MNHEY and CDR2 SMNVEV (reference sequence). CDR3 protein: CASSLFYNQPQHF. The DNA for the CDR3 is TGTGCCAGCAGTTTATTTTATAATCAGCCCCAGCATTTT.

The chain has TRBV7-9 and TRBJ1-1; D may be TRBD1 (6 bases). The CDR3 is 15 amino acids. The germline gives CDR1 SEHNR, CDR2 FQNEAQ (reference sequence). Deletions cut 5 bases from V and 0 bases from J, with 13 bases between. The DNA of the CDR3 is TGTGCCAGCAGCCCCACTCGGACAGTGAACACTGAAGCTTTCTTT. Protein sequence: CASSPTRTVNTEAFF.

The chain couples TRBV27 to TRBJ2-1, with 10 bases aligning to TRBD1. V dropped 3 bases and J dropped 5; count of bases not matched to a gene: 13. In germline, CDR1 is MNHEY, CDR2 SMNVEV (reference sequence). The CDR3 sequence is 18 residues long. CDR3 nucleotide sequence: TGTGCCAGCAGTTTCTCCCTCATGGACAGGGGGTCCGACAATGAGCAGTTCTTC. It encodes CASSFSLMDRGSDNEQFF.

The gene calls are TRBV5-8 and TRBJ2-1; 7 positions agree with TRBD2. The CDR3 extends over 15 amino acids. From germline, CDR1 is SGHTS and CDR2 YDEGEE. J was trimmed by 2 bases and V by 0 bases; bases with no gene match: 2. The CDR3 loop reads CASSLGAGAYNEQFF. CDR3 bases: TGTGCCAGCAGCTTGGGGGCGGGGGCCTACAATGAGCAGTTCTTC.

This chain links TRBV28 with TRBJ1-2, with 9 bases aligning to TRBD1. The CDR3 consists of 14 residues. Germline trimming cut 4 bases from V and 3 bases from J; bases unmatched to any gene: 3. CDR1 is MDHEN, CDR2 SYDVKM, per germline. The CDR3, as DNA: TGTGCCAGCAGTTCGGACAGGGGCGACTATGGCTACACCTTC. It encodes CASSSDRGDYGYTF.

The rearrangement links TRBV18 to TRBJ1-5, with unresolved D. This CDR3 contains 15 residues. The V gene's germline CDR1 is KGHSH and CDR2 LQKENI. The germline V and J ends were trimmed by 5 bases and 3 bases, with 14 bases remaining between them. CDR3 region: CASSSWTLDNQPQHF. CDR3 DNA: TGTGCCAGCTCATCGTGGACCCTAGACAATCAGCCCCAGCATTTT.

This clone showed up just once. The genes are TRBV27 and TRBJ2-7; D is possibly TRBD1 or TRBD2 (5 bases each). Between the trimmed V and J ends, which lost 8 bases and 0 bases, there was a span of 14 bases. CDR1 is MNHEY, CDR2 SMNVEV, per germline (reference sequence). The CDR3 totals 14 residues. This CDR3 reads CASGPGPTSYEQYF. The CDR3 DNA reads as TGTGCCAGCGGCCCGGGACCGACCTCCTACGAGCAGTACTTC.

V and J are TRBV7-6 and TRBJ2-1, with 8 bases lining up with TRBD2. CDR3 length equals 16 residues. Germline V gives CDR1 SGHVS, CDR2 FNYEAQ. V shed 5 bases, J shed 1 base, and the junction held 7 bases outside the gene matches. The CDR3 is CASSLESGGSYNEQFF. CDR3 in DNA: TGTGCCAGCAGCCTAGAGTCGGGGGGGTCCTACAATGAGCAGTTCTTC.

The rearrangement links TRBV11-2 to TRBJ2-3; D is uncertain. CDR3 size: 12 residues. Germline V gene data show CDR1 as SGHAT and CDR2 as FQNNGV. V lost 1 base to trimming and J lost 4 bases, with 3 bases between them. In DNA form, the CDR3 reads TGTGCCAGCAGCTTAGTGTCAGATACGCAGTATTTT. As protein: CASSLVSDTQYF. The variable domain in full, completed from reference TRBV11-2 and TRBJ2-3, reads EAGVAQSPRYKIIEKRQSVAFWCNPISGHATLYWYQQILGQGPKLLIQFQNNGVVDDSQLPKDRFSAERLKGVDSTLKIQPAKLEDSAVYLCASSLVSDTQYFGPGTRLTVL.

J is TRBJ1-5 and V is TRBV15; TRBD1 might be the D (5 bases). This CDR3 spans 17 amino acids. Trimming left V 2 bases short and J 5 bases short, with 19 bases between. Looked up from germline, CDR1 is LNHNV and CDR2 is YYDKDF (reference sequence). The CDR3 DNA reads TGTGCCACCAGCAGATCCCTTGGACAACCGAGGGATCAGCCCCAGCATTTT. Protein: CATSRSLGQPRDQPQHF.

The V gene is TRBV18, the J gene TRBJ2-3; D not resolved. Germline CDR1 is KGHSH and CDR2 is LQKENI. This CDR3 region has 17 residues. V was pared by 3 bases and J by 0 bases, with 16 bases between. Here the CDR3 reads CASSPPESFTSTDTQYF. Written as DNA, the CDR3 is TGTGCCAGCTCACCGCCCGAATCTTTTACTAGCACAGATACGCAGTATTTT.

This sequence joins TRBV7-9 and TRBJ2-5; D remains unclear. The last part of the DNA fits TRBJ2-7 better; the J call may be wrong. The CDR3 covers 13 residues. Germline-derived CDR1 and CDR2 are SEHNR and FQNEAQ (reference sequence). CDR3 amino acids: CASSPDSSAEQYF. The CDR3 DNA follows: TGTGCCAGCAGCCCAGATAGCTCCGCCGAGCAGTACTTC.

Worth noting for this clone: A read error is likely here: a far larger clone is one base away. The chain joins TRBV9 to TRBJ2-1; D remains unclear. CDR1 is SGDLS and CDR2 is YYNGEE in the germline V gene. Trimming took 3 bases from V and 3 from J, leaving 1 base between them. The CDR3 sequence is 11 residues long. CDR3 in DNA: TGTGCCAGCAGCGGCTACAATGAGCAGTTCTTC. It encodes CASSGYNEQFF.

This clone appeared a single time. The chain has TRBV5-4 and TRBJ2-7; 7 positions agree with TRBD1. The CDR3 runs 14 residues. Germline values: CDR1 SGHNT, CDR2 YYREEE (reference sequence). After removal of 4 bases from V and 5 bases from J, the junction contained 9 bases not matched to a gene. The CDR3 here is CASSKQGYVDEQYF. As DNA, the CDR3 is TGTGCCAGCAGCAAACAGGGGTATGTCGACGAGCAGTACTTC.

The V and J genes are TRBV4-1 and TRBJ2-3, with TRBD1 as a possible D gene (5 bases). Trimming took 4 bases from V and 1 from J, leaving 15 bases between them. Germline V gene sequence: CDR1 MGHRA, CDR2 YSYEKL. This CDR3 contains 16 residues. This CDR3 is CASSPPFGAGTDTQYF. The DNA for the CDR3 is TGCGCCAGCAGCCCCCCTTTTGGGGCCGGCACAGATACGCAGTATTTT.

This sequence joins TRBV28 and TRBJ2-5; D might be TRBD2 (6 bases). Germline V lookup: CDR1 MDHEN, CDR2 SYDVKM. Trimming took off 6 bases at V and 4 bases at J, with 18 bases between the two ends. This CDR3 has 15 residues. Here the CDR3 reads CASRALAPLPETQYF. The CDR3 nucleotides read TGTGCCAGCAGGGCACTAGCTCCCCTCCCAGAGACCCAGTACTTC.

This rearrangement joins TRBV6-1 to TRBJ2-7; D gene uncertain. CDR1 MNHNS and CDR2 SASEGT come from the germline V gene. With 9 bases removed from V and 7 bases from J, the gap between germline ends came to 13 bases. CDR3 size: 11 residues. The CDR3 DNA reads as TGTGCCAGTAGGTTTGGCATGGAGCAGTACTTC. Amino acid sequence: CASRFGMEQYF.

In its sample, this clone ranks as medium-sized. This chain links TRBV4-1 with TRBJ1-5; D remains unclear. The germline gives CDR1 MGHRA, CDR2 YSYEKL. V lost 3 bases and J lost 0, with 9 bases in between. This CDR3 has 15 residues. The CDR3 bases are TGCGCCAGCAGCCAGAACGTTGATAGCAATCAGCCCCAGCATTTT. It encodes CASSQNVDSNQPQHF.

The count of this clone is one. This chain connects TRBV30 to TRBJ2-5; possible D gene TRBD1, 6 bases. CDR1 GTSNPN and CDR2 SVGIG come from the germline V gene (reference sequence). V lost 7 bases and J 5 bases, leaving 29 bases between the germline ends. The CDR3 sequence is 17 residues long. The CDR3 DNA reads as TGTGCCTCTTCAGGGGTACAGGATAGGAGCATAGGGGAGACCCAGTACTTC. This codes for CASSGVQDRSIGETQYF.

This clone was counted between two and nine times. This chain uses TRBV28 with TRBJ2-3; no definite D call. CDR1 and CDR2 (germline): MDHEN, SYDVKM. CDR3 length: 11 amino acids. V gave up 6 bases and J gave up 10 bases, with 11 bases separating them. For the CDR3, the DNA is TGTGCCAGCAGCCCCTTAGGACCGCAGTATTTT. Its protein product is CASSPLGPQYF.

The chain uses TRBV11-2 and TRBJ2-7; no reliable D call. Between the trimmed V and J ends, which lost 5 bases and 3 bases, there was a span of 5 bases. CDR1 is SGHAT, CDR2 FQNNGV, per germline. The CDR3 contains 11 residues. The CDR3 bases are TGTGCCAGCAGCCCCCACTACGAGCAGTACTTC. Its translation is CASSPHYEQYF. The variable domain in full, completed from reference TRBV11-2 and TRBJ2-7, reads EAGVAQSPRYKIIEKRQSVAFWCNPISGHATLYWYQQILGQGPKLLIQFQNNGVVDDSQLPKDRFSAERLKGVDSTLKIQPAKLEDSAVYLCASSPHYEQYFGPGTRLTVT.

This chain links TRBV9 with TRBJ2-2; 7 bases line up with TRBD2. J lost 3 bases, V lost 2 bases, and 4 bases had no gene match. This CDR3 region has 15 residues. Germline V gives CDR1 SGDLS, CDR2 YYNGEE. CDR3 sequence reads: CASSVSGTDTGELFF. Here the CDR3 DNA reads TGTGCCAGCAGCGTGAGCGGGACTGACACCGGGGAGCTGTTTTTT.

J is TRBJ2-5 and V is TRBV28; the D gene is possibly TRBD2 (5 bases). V lost 3 bases, J lost 0 bases, and 17 bases lay in between. Germline-derived CDR1 and CDR2 are MDHEN and SYDVKM. The CDR3 consists of 17 residues. CDR3 sequence: CASSFRRLLEYQETQYF. The CDR3 nucleotides are TGTGCCAGCAGTTTTAGGAGGCTGCTTGAGTACCAAGAGACCCAGTACTTC.

The chain is built from TRBV28 and TRBJ1-6, with D possibly TRBD1 on 5 matching bases. This CDR3 region has 15 residues. V was trimmed by 6 bases and J by 4 bases, leaving 13 bases between them. Germline V gene lookup returns CDR1 MDHEN and CDR2 SYDVKM. CDR3 loop: CASREQGVYNSPLHF. CDR3 nucleotide sequence: TGTGCCAGCAGGGAGCAGGGCGTGTATAATTCACCCCTCCACTTT.

The V gene is TRBV19, the J gene TRBJ1-2, with TRBD1 matching over 7 bases. V lost 3 bases, J lost 4 bases, and 8 bases stayed unmatched. Germline V gene lookup returns CDR1 LNHDA and CDR2 SQIVND (reference sequence). The CDR3 covers 15 residues. CDR3: CASSIAGQAGYGYTF. For the CDR3, the DNA is TGTGCCAGTAGTATTGCCGGACAGGCGGGCTATGGCTACACCTTC. Full variable domain (missing parts from reference TRBV19 and TRBJ1-2): DGGITQSPKYLFRKEGQNVTLSCEQNLNHDAMYWYRQDPGQGLRLIYYSQIVNDFQKGDIAEGYSVSREKKESFPLTVTSAQKNPTAFYLCASSIAGQAGYGYTFGSGTRLTVV.